These 19 T cell receptor beta chains came from one sample sequenced in a study of beta chain features in type 1 diabetes. Every isolated RNA sample was fully reverse transcribed, so sequencing captured expressed TCRB transcripts. Assay used: immunoSEQ multiplex PCR; TCRdb lists only in-frame clones, some missing. This sample carries a few hundred thousand clones, roughly 31% of them seen once, and the ten largest clones take around 0.065%. The sequenced sample was naive CD4+ T cells from blood. The source of these receptors is a man aged 18 to 29 in good health.

There are a few counts of this clone. The genes are TRBV2 and TRBJ2-1; 9 bases fit TRBD1. CDR1 SNHLY and CDR2 FYNNEI come from the germline V gene. J lost 6 bases, V lost 6 bases, and 6 bases had no gene match. The CDR3 covers 14 residues. Here the CDR3 reads CASSRDRAANEQFF. The CDR3 DNA follows: TGTGCCAGCAGCAGGGACAGGGCTGCCAATGAGCAGTTCTTC.

V and J are TRBV29-1 and TRBJ1-4, with TRBD1 identical over 8 bases. Looked up from germline, CDR1 is SQVTM and CDR2 is ANQGSEA. This CDR3 comprises 15 residues. Trimming took 3 bases from V and 8 from J; bases not matched to a gene: 11. CDR3 nucleotide sequence: TGCAGCGTTGATGGACAGGGAGTGGCGGGAGAAAAACTGTTTTTT. The encoded protein is CSVDGQGVAGEKLFF.

V is TRBV10-3 and J is TRBJ2-7; 10 bases match TRBD2. The CDR3 spans 13 residues. Germline assignment: CDR1 ENHRY and CDR2 SYGVKD. J gave up 2 bases and V 8 bases, and 3 bases lay outside the gene matches. CDR3 sequence reads: CAIGGTSAYEQYF. In DNA, the CDR3 is TGTGCCATCGGGGGGACTAGCGCCTACGAGCAGTACTTC.

This clone occurred a few times. This chain uses TRBV11-2 with TRBJ2-7; the D gene is possibly TRBD1 (5 bases). This CDR3 has 12 residues. Germline V gene lookup returns CDR1 SGHAT and CDR2 FQNNGV. Trimming removed 3 bases from V and 11 bases from J, with 14 bases in between. The DNA of the CDR3 is TGTGCCAGCAGCTTCGTCGGACAAAGGAAGTACTTC. This translates into CASSFVGQRKYF.

This chain links TRBV9 with TRBJ2-3; possibly TRBD2 for D (6 bases). The V end was cut by 2 bases, the J end by 3 bases, with 16 bases between. The CDR3 spans 16 residues. Per the germline V gene, CDR1 is SGDLS and CDR2 is YYNGEE. The CDR3 DNA sequence: TGTGCCAGCAGCGTCGCGGGGACGGCGGGGACAGATACGCAGTATTTT. Amino acids: CASSVAGTAGTDTQYF.

This clone was found once. The chain joins TRBV28 to TRBJ2-7; 10 bases line up with TRBD2. The V segment lost 7 bases and the J segment 7 bases; nucleotides outside the gene matches: 4. This CDR3 contains 12 residues. CDR1 is MDHEN and CDR2 is SYDVKM in the germline V gene. In DNA form, the CDR3 reads TGTGCCAGCACTAGCGGGAGCGGTGAGCAGTACTTC. Encoded protein: CASTSGSGEQYF.

The chain recombines TRBV9 with TRBJ2-3; a possible D gene is TRBD1 (5 bases). V lost 4 bases and J lost 6, with 9 bases in between. CDR1 and CDR2 (germline): SGDLS, YYNGEE. The CDR3 totals 12 residues. Written as DNA, the CDR3 is TGTGCCAGCAGCCCGGCAGGGGATACGCAGTATTTT. This codes for CASSPAGDTQYF.

The chain is built from TRBV10-3 and TRBJ2-1, with 12 bases aligning to TRBD2. This CDR3 is built from 15 residues. The trim removed 6 bases at V and 8 bases at J, leaving 8 bases unmatched. CDR1 ENHRY and CDR2 SYGVKD come from the germline V gene. For the CDR3, the DNA is TGTGCCATCAGAGGGACTAGCGGGTCAGTTTATGAGCAGTTCTTC. Its translation: CAIRGTSGSVYEQFF.

The chain is built from TRBV7-9 and TRBJ2-2; no reliable D call. The V end was cut by 3 bases, the J end by 4 bases, with 3 bases between. Germline lookup yields CDR1 SEHNR and CDR2 FQNEAQ (reference sequence). This CDR3 has 12 amino acids. The CDR3 region is CASSFSTGELFF. CDR3 DNA sequence: TGTGCCAGCAGCTTTTCCACCGGGGAGCTGTTTTTT. Using reference TRBV7-9 and TRBJ2-2 for the parts outside the CDR3, the full variable domain is DTGVSQNPRHKITKRGQNVTFRCDPISEHNRLYWYRQTLGQGPEFLTYFQNEAQLEKSRLLSDRFSAERPKGSFSTLEIQRTEQGDSAMYLCASSFSTGELFFGEGSRLTVL.

The rearrangement links TRBV15 to TRBJ2-1; 9 bases map to TRBD2. Germline V gives CDR1 LNHNV, CDR2 YYDKDF (reference sequence). J was trimmed by 1 base and V by 3 bases; bases with no gene match: 7. The CDR3 is 17 residues long. The CDR3 coding sequence is TGTGCCACCAGCAGGGAACTTAGCGGGAGTTCCTACAATGAGCAGTTCTTC. It codes for CATSRELSGSSYNEQFF.

This clone was detected only a few times. The rearrangement links TRBV10-1 to TRBJ2-5; 10 bases align to TRBD2. CDR3 length: 15 residues. Germline CDR1 is WNHNN and CDR2 is SYGVQD (reference sequence). Trimming cost V 2 bases and J 5 bases; bases outside gene matches: 5. The CDR3 DNA reads as TGCGCCAGCAGTGAGCGGCTAGCGGGAGAGGAGACCCAGTACTTC. Translation gives CASSERLAGEETQYF.

This clone came up a few times. J is TRBJ1-4 and V is TRBV30, with TRBD1 matching over 8 bases. After removal of 0 bases from V and 2 bases from J, the junction contained 5 bases not matched to a gene. The CDR3 runs to 16 residues. Per germline, CDR1 GTSNPN and CDR2 SVGIG (reference sequence). Here the CDR3 reads CAWSVGTGATNEKLFF. The CDR3 nucleotides are TGTGCCTGGAGTGTCGGGACAGGAGCCACTAATGAAAAACTGTTTTTT.

The chain combines TRBV30 with TRBJ2-7; no definite D call. With 4 bases removed from V and 6 bases from J, the gap between germline ends came to 10 bases. There are 11 residues in the CDR3. Germline loops: CDR1 GTSNPN, CDR2 SVGIG (reference sequence). This chain's CDR3 is CAWINLSEQYF. In nucleotides, the CDR3 is TGTGCCTGGATCAATCTGTCCGAGCAGTACTTC.

The V and J genes are TRBV15 and TRBJ2-3; no reliable D call. The ends were cut back, 0 bases at V and 6 bases at J, with 4 bases in the middle. The CDR3 loop spans 12 amino acids. Germline V gene sequence: CDR1 LNHNV, CDR2 YYDKDF (reference sequence). The CDR3 spells CATSRDWDTQYF. As DNA, the CDR3 is TGTGCCACCAGCAGAGACTGGGATACGCAGTATTTT.

J is TRBJ1-4 and V is TRBV7-9; TRBD1 agrees at 8 bases. The CDR3 covers 16 residues. Germline assignment: CDR1 SEHNR and CDR2 FQNEAQ (reference sequence). V shed 5 bases and J 0 bases; nucleotides not matched to a gene: 5. The CDR3 reads CASSQDRVTTNEKLFF. The CDR3 DNA is TGTGCCAGCAGCCAGGACAGGGTAACAACTAATGAAAAACTGTTTTTT.

The gene calls are TRBV4-1 and TRBJ1-2; D call uncertain. Trimming took off 4 bases at V and 8 bases at J, with 23 bases between the two ends. Germline values: CDR1 MGHRA, CDR2 YSYEKL. The CDR3 sequence is 16 residues long. CDR3 protein: CASSLTWETPRRGYTF. In DNA, the CDR3 is TGCGCCAGCAGCCTAACTTGGGAGACTCCCAGGCGGGGCTACACCTTC.

The chain combines TRBV30 with TRBJ1-1; D not resolved. The V gene lost 8 bases and the J gene lost 8 bases, with 21 bases spanning the gap. The CDR3 contains 13 residues. CDR1 and CDR2 from the germline V gene are GTSNPN and SVGIG (reference sequence). The CDR3 spells CALMGWSDQEAFF. Written as DNA, the CDR3 is TGTGCCCTGATGGGGTGGTCCGACCAAGAAGCTTTCTTT.

The chain combines TRBV7-2 with TRBJ2-7; the D call may be TRBD1 or TRBD2 (6 bases each). The CDR3 is 15 amino acids. Per germline, CDR1 SGHTA and CDR2 FQGNSA. The V end lost 2 bases, the J end lost 7 bases, and 18 bases lay between the germline ends. The CDR3 DNA is TGTGCCAGCAGCTTAAACGGGGGCTACCCGGGTGAGCAGTACTTC. Residues: CASSLNGGYPGEQYF.

The V call is TRBV28, the J call TRBJ2-1; 11 nucleotides agree with TRBD2. From germline, CDR1 is MDHEN and CDR2 SYDVKM. This CDR3 spans 15 amino acids. The V gene end was trimmed by 6 bases and the J gene end by 7 bases; junction bases not matched to a gene: 8. Written as DNA, the CDR3 is TGTGCCAGCAGCTCGGGGACTAGCGGAAGGAATGAGCAGTTCTTC. Its protein is CASSSGTSGRNEQFF.